The clone carrying this TCR beta chain was detected once. The data stem from a study of T cells after somatic rescue of genetic block. Trimming removed 5 bases from V and 4 bases from J, with 11 bases in between. The germline V gene has CDR1 ENHRY and CDR2 SYGVKD. The CDR3 length is 13 residues. Assay: immunoSEQ multiplex PCR; the TCRdb copy retains only in-frame clones and omits some. The sample lists under 150,000 clones; about nine tenths were seen once. Material for sequencing was peripheral blood mononuclear cells (PBMCs). The V gene is TRBV10-3, the J gene TRBJ2-5; D is perhaps TRBD1 (6 bases). The clonotype comes from a young woman. CDR3 residues: CAISPGQGETQYF. The CDR3 DNA follows: TGTGCCATCAGTCCGGGACAAGGAGAGACCCAGTACTTC.